One and the same sample provided the 27 T cell receptor delta chains below, sequenced in a study of gammadelta T cells in human blood. TCRdb reapplied CATT to the RT-PCR reads. Among about 1,000 delta-chain clones listed, approximately 19% were seen once. Source material: Vgamma9Vdelta2 gamma-delta T cells from infant blood. Source of these receptors: a human donor.

This clone was detected a few times. This likely stems from a read error, as it lies one base from a far larger clone. J is TRDJ3 and V is TRDV2; 7 bases are shared with TRDD3. Matching the DNA to germline supplied the J gene, which TCRdb does not give. This CDR3 has 19 residues. Germline loops: CDR1 GEAIGNYY, CDR2 EKD. CDR3 amino acids: CAGDTPGGPSSWDTRQMFF. In nucleotides, the CDR3 is TGTGCCGGTGACACCCCTGGGGGTCCGAGCTCCTGGGACACCCGACAGATGTTTTTC.

This clone rates as large. The chain is built from TRDV2 and TRDJ3; 11 nucleotides line up with TRDD3. Germline CDR1 reads GEAIGNYY; CDR2 reads EKD. V dropped 3 bases and J dropped 0; count of bases not matched to a gene: 15. CDR3 length equals 22 residues. Here the CDR3 reads CACDSLLGDNKANSWDTRQMFF. As DNA, the CDR3 is TGTGCCTGTGACTCTCTACTGGGGGATAATAAGGCCAACTCCTGGGACACCCGACAGATGTTTTTC.

This chain links TRDV2 with TRDJ1; 13 bases are shared with TRDD3. This CDR3 is 16 amino acids long. From germline, CDR1 is GEAIGNYY and CDR2 EKD. The V segment lost 2 bases and the J segment 3 bases; nucleotides outside the gene matches: 5. The CDR3 bases are TGTGCCTGTGACAAACTGGGGGATACGCCGGCCGATAAACTCATCTTT. Its protein product is CACDKLGDTPADKLIF.

This clone occurred a few times. A far more abundant clone sits one base away, making this likely a read error. The same CDR3 can be traced to other DNA sequences in this sample. V and J are TRDV2 and TRDJ3; 10 positions match TRDD3. This CDR3 comprises 18 residues. The V and J ends lost 1 base and 0 bases, in that order; junction bases with no gene match: 2. Germline V gene data show CDR1 as GEAIGNYY and CDR2 as EKD. The CDR3 spells CACDTAGGYSWDTRQMFF. The CDR3 nucleotides read TGTGCCTGTGACACAGCTGGGGGATACTCCTGGGACACCCGACAGATGTTTTTC.

Concerning this clone: It differs at one base from a far larger clone, so likely a read error. The chain links TRDV2 to TRDJ3, with 8 bases that match TRDD3. TCRdb is silent on the J gene; assignment here came from matching the DNA to germline. Germline assignment: CDR1 GEAIGNYY and CDR2 EKD. The CDR3 totals 21 residues. Trimming took 1 base from V and 0 from J; bases not matched to a gene: 13. CDR3: CACDTAVLGGVSSWDTRQMFF. In nucleotides, the CDR3 is TGTGCCTGTGACACGGCCGTACTGGGGGGGGTGAGCTCCTGGGACACCCGACAGATGTTTTTC.

This clone was seen only a few times. A read error is the likely source, as a far larger clone sits one nucleotide away. This chain connects TRDV2 to TRDJ2; TRDD3 matches 9 bases. TCRdb does not report a J gene; here it was assigned by matching the DNA to germline references. Germline assignment: CDR1 GEAIGNYY and CDR2 EKD. This CDR3 is built from 15 residues. CDR3 sequence reads: CARDRLGDPRAQLFF. For the CDR3, the DNA is TGTGCCCGTGACAGACTGGGGGACCCGAGGGCACAACTCTTCTTT.

This clone was detected a few times. The V call is TRDV2, the J call TRDJ2; 10 nucleotides match TRDD3. The J gene comes from matching the DNA to germline here; TCRdb lacks it. The CDR3 is made up of 15 amino acids. In germline, CDR1 is GEAIGNYY, CDR2 EKD. J lost 5 bases, V lost 0 bases, and 2 bases had no gene match. The CDR3 loop reads CACDTVLGDTAQLFF. CDR3 nucleotide sequence: TGTGCCTGTGACACCGTACTGGGGGATACAGCACAACTCTTCTTT.

This clone has only a few counts. Given a much more abundant clone one base away, this may be a read error. This chain uses TRDV2 with TRDJ2, with 11 bases aligning to TRDD3. CDR1 is GEAIGNYY, CDR2 EKD, per germline. There are 19 residues in the CDR3. The V segment lost 6 bases and the J segment 3 bases; nucleotides outside the gene matches: 17. The CDR3 bases are TGTGCCTGTAACCCAGTACTGGGGGATAAAGGGGTCCTGACAGCACAACTCTTCTTT. Protein product: CACNPVLGDKGVLTAQLFF.

A note on this clone: One base separates it from a far larger clone, so it is likely a read error. V is TRDV2 and J is TRDJ3; 8 nucleotides line up with TRDD3. The J gene, absent from TCRdb, was called here by matching the DNA to germline. This CDR3 contains 17 residues. Germline CDR1 and CDR2: GEAIGNYY and EKD. The CDR3 here is CAYDTWGSSWDTRQMFF. CDR3 coding DNA: TGTGCCTATGACACCTGGGGGAGCTCCTGGGACACCCGACAGATGTTTTTC.

This clone ranks as large. The chain links TRDV2 to TRDJ3; a possible D gene is TRDD3 (5 bases). V was shortened by 3 bases and J by 0 bases, with 17 bases between the two germline ends. The germline gives CDR1 GEAIGNYY, CDR2 EKD. This CDR3 region has 19 residues. This CDR3 is CACDPAGGSSSWDTRQMFF. In DNA, the CDR3 is TGTGCCTGTGACCCCGCCGGGGGGTCAAGCTCCTGGGACACCCGACAGATGTTTTTC.

Details on this clone: A far larger clone is off by one base, so a read error is likely. Other DNA variants within this sample encode the same CDR3. The chain couples TRDV2 to TRDJ3, with a tentative D call TRDD3 (6 bases). CDR3 length: 20 amino acids. Germline V lookup: CDR1 GEAIGNYY, CDR2 EKD. Trimming took 2 bases from V and 0 from J, leaving 19 bases between them. CDR3 nucleotides: TGTGCCTGTGACATCCTGGGTGATACGCAGAGCTCCTGGGACACCCGACAGATGTTTTTC. This translates into CACDILGDTQSSWDTRQMFF.

This clone was detected only a few times. The protein TCRdb lists belongs to a much larger clone and differs from this DNA's translation at residue 3, which points to a read error; the protein shown is made from the DNA. The rearrangement joins TRDV2 to TRDJ3, with 7 bases identical to TRDD3. CDR1 and CDR2 (germline): GEAIGNYY, EKD. There are 18 residues in the CDR3. CDR3 amino acids: CASDTLGDNSWDTRQMFF. DNA for the CDR3: TGTGCCAGTGACACCTTGGGGGACAACTCCTGGGACACCCGACAGATGTTTTTC.

This clone is labeled as large. This chain links TRDV2 with TRDJ3; TRDD3 matches at 7 bases. The CDR3 sequence is 19 residues long. Germline trimming cut 0 bases from V and 0 bases from J; bases unmatched to any gene: 7. The V gene's germline CDR1 is GEAIGNYY and CDR2 EKD. CDR3 DNA sequence: TGTGCCTGTGACACCGTAGGTGGGGATAGCTCCTGGGACACCCGACAGATGTTTTTC. Its protein product is CACDTVGGDSSWDTRQMFF.

With respect to this clone: A far larger clone is a single base away, which makes a read error likely. This chain links TRDV2 with TRDJ1; TRDD3 aligns across 13 bases. Germline V gives CDR1 GEAIGNYY, CDR2 EKD. With 3 bases clipped from V and 2 bases from J, the junction kept 8 bases outside the gene matches. CDR3 size: 17 residues. The CDR3 DNA sequence: TGTGCCTGTGACGCCCTTGTACTGGGGGATACGACCGATAAACTCATCTTT. This translates into CACDALVLGDTTDKLIF.

The chain links TRDV2 to TRDJ3; the match to TRDD3 covers 9 bases. No J gene was available from TCRdb, and it was assigned here by a germline match of the DNA. Germline V gives CDR1 GEAIGNYY, CDR2 EKD. This CDR3 is built from 17 residues. The ends lost 2 bases at V and 0 bases at J; junction bases unmatched: 1. As DNA, the CDR3 is TGTGCCTGTGACATACTGGGGGACTCCTGGGACACCCGACAGATGTTTTTC. Protein product: CACDILGDSWDTRQMFF.

The chain uses TRDV2 and TRDJ2, with 8 bases lining up with TRDD3. The junction had 13 bases not matched to a gene; V was cut back by 2 bases and J by 12 bases. The germline V gene encodes CDR1 GEAIGNYY and CDR2 EKD. This CDR3 has 15 amino acids. The CDR3 spells CACDKLGALTEKLFF. The CDR3 DNA reads as TGTGCCTGTGACAAACTGGGGGCTTTGACAGAAAAACTCTTCTTT.

A note on this clone: The TCRdb record carries a much larger clone's protein, which differs from this DNA's translation at residue 8; a read error is the likely cause, and the protein listed here is the DNA translation. This rearrangement joins TRDV2 to TRDJ3; 8 bases are a match to TRDD3. Because TCRdb records no J gene, it was assigned here through a match of the DNA to germline. Germline V lookup: CDR1 GEAIGNYY, CDR2 EKD. This CDR3 region has 14 residues. V lost 3 bases and J lost 9; bases outside the gene matches: 3. The CDR3 reads CACDLLGGTRQMFF. CDR3 DNA sequence: TGTGCCTGTGACCTACTGGGGGGCACCCGACAGATGTTTTTC.

This clone is large within its sample. The chain joins TRDV2 to TRDJ1; 8 bases map to TRDD3. Germline V lookup: CDR1 GEAIGNYY, CDR2 EKD. After removal of 2 bases from V and 0 bases from J, the junction contained 4 bases not matched to a gene. The CDR3 totals 15 residues. CDR3 bases: TGTGCCTGTGACATACTGGGGGGTTACACCGATAAACTCATCTTT. It encodes CACDILGGYTDKLIF.

This clone is categorized as medium-sized. The rearrangement links TRDV2 to TRDJ2; TRDD3 aligns across 10 bases. Germline lookup yields CDR1 GEAIGNYY and CDR2 EKD. The CDR3 loop spans 15 amino acids. The V gene end was trimmed by 0 bases and the J gene end by 4 bases; junction bases not matched to a gene: 1. The CDR3 DNA reads TGTGCCTGTGACACCGTGGGGGATACGACAGCACAACTCTTCTTT. This sequence encodes CACDTVGDTTAQLFF.

With respect to this clone: A far larger clone differs by one base, so this is likely a read error. V usage is TRDV2 and J usage is TRDJ3; TRDD3 matches at 10 bases. The J gene, missing from TCRdb, was assigned here through DNA to germline matching. The CDR3 is made up of 19 amino acids. The V gene's germline CDR1 is GEAIGNYY and CDR2 EKD. J was trimmed by 3 bases and V by 1 base; bases with no gene match: 8. The CDR3 DNA follows: TGTGCCTGTGACACTGGGGGATACCAAATAGGCTGGGACACCCGACAGATGTTTTTC. Amino acid sequence: CACDTGGYQIGWDTRQMFF.

By share, this clone counts as large (0.1 to 1%). The identical CDR3 is also encoded by other nucleotide sequences in the sample. The chain is built from TRDV2 and TRDJ3; 11 nucleotides line up with TRDD3. The ends lost 2 bases at V and 0 bases at J; junction bases unmatched: 5. Germline CDR1 GEAIGNYY, CDR2 EKD. The CDR3 contains 19 residues. CDR3 nucleotides: TGTGCCTGTGACAAAGTACTGGGGGATAACTCCTGGGACACCCGACAGATGTTTTTC. This translates into CACDKVLGDNSWDTRQMFF.

In this sample, this clone turned up a few times. This clone may be a read error of a much larger clone one base away. V gene TRDV2 combines with J gene TRDJ3; 8 bases are shared with TRDD3. The CDR3 extends over 19 amino acids. Germline CDR1 GEAIGNYY, CDR2 EKD. CDR3 sequence: CACNTVLGGSSWDTRQMFF. DNA of the CDR3: TGTGCCTGTAACACCGTACTGGGGGGTAGCTCCTGGGACACCCGACAGATGTTTTTC.

With respect to this clone: Being one base from a much bigger clone, this may be a read error. The chain combines TRDV2 with TRDJ3; 11 bases are a match to TRDD3. CDR1 and CDR2 from the germline V gene are GEAIGNYY and EKD. This CDR3 is 18 amino acids long. V lost 2 bases and J lost 0; bases outside the gene matches: 2. CDR3 DNA sequence: TGTGCCTGTGACAATACTGGGGGATACTCCTGGGACACCCGACAGATGTTTTTC. Protein product: CACDNTGGYSWDTRQMFF.

This clone was observed once. This sequence is one base from a far larger clone and is likely a read error. This chain connects TRDV2 to TRDJ3; 13 positions agree with TRDD3. No J segment appears in TCRdb, so it was assigned here by matching the sequence to germline. The CDR3 loop spans 21 amino acids. The germline CDR1 and CDR2 sequences are GEAIGNYY and EKD. The CDR3 reads CACDTVLGDTPSSRDTRQMFF. DNA for the CDR3: TGTGCCTGTGACACCGTACTGGGGGATACGCCTAGCTCCAGGGACACCCGACAGATGTTTTTC.

By its share, this clone is large. The chain carries TRDV2 and TRDJ2; TRDD3 agrees at 8 bases. The V gene's germline CDR1 is GEAIGNYY and CDR2 EKD. The V and J ends lost 3 bases and 0 bases, in that order; junction bases with no gene match: 8. This CDR3 has 17 residues. The chain's CDR3 is CACDPVLGATLTAQLFF. CDR3 nucleotide sequence: TGTGCCTGTGACCCAGTACTGGGGGCCACTTTGACAGCACAACTCTTCTTT.

This clone was seen just once. This likely traces to a read error, being one base from a far larger clone. The chain recombines TRDV2 with TRDJ3, with 9 bases matching TRDD3. Here the J gene came from matching the DNA to germline, since TCRdb omits it. V lost 0 bases to trimming and J lost 3 bases; unmatched junction nucleotides: 11. Germline-derived CDR1 and CDR2 are GEAIGNYY and EKD. This CDR3 has 20 residues. In nucleotides, the CDR3 is TGTGCCTGTGACACCGTACTCGGGGATACGCGAAGCTGGGACACCCGACAGATGTTTTTC. Residues: CACDTVLGDTRSWDTRQMFF.

Within the sample, this clone is large. The chain combines TRDV2 with TRDJ3; the match to TRDD3 covers 9 bases. Trimming took 1 base from V and 0 from J; bases not matched to a gene: 9. The germline V gene has CDR1 GEAIGNYY and CDR2 EKD. This CDR3 has 20 amino acids. CDR3 protein: CACDTVSTGGRSWDTRQMFF. The CDR3 coding sequence is TGTGCCTGTGACACGGTGAGTACTGGGGGACGCTCCTGGGACACCCGACAGATGTTTTTC.